These 8 T cell receptor beta chains were sequenced from one sample in a study of early T cells in non-severe SARS-CoV-2 infection (dated by TCRdb to the early 2020s). Library creation used 5' RACE. Sequencing relied on a NextSeq 500. The raw public reads went through TCRdb reprocessing: fastp at Q25, MiXCR clone calling, in-frame beta chains kept. Each CDR3 protein gets just one entry, which takes the most common genes and DNA from the rows behind it. The sample has tens of thousands of distinct CDR3 sequences on record, around 5% of them singletons. Roughly 4.4% of the sample goes to the ten largest clones. The material sequenced was whole blood. The receptors derive from an adult who was a healthcare worker with PCR-confirmed SARS-CoV-2 infection or an uninfected control (not recorded which).

This clonotype was seen ten or more times. This chain links TRBV27 with TRBJ2-1; the D gene is possibly TRBD1 (5 bases). CDR3 length: 14 amino acids. Germline assignment: CDR1 MNHEY and CDR2 SMNVEV (reference sequence). The V end was cut by 6 bases, the J end by 2 bases, with 11 bases between. CDR3 sequence reads: CASRNRQTYNEQFF. The CDR3 DNA follows: TGTGCCAGCAGAAATAGACAGACCTACAATGAGCAGTTCTTC.

At least ten counts were recorded for this clonotype. The rearrangement joins TRBV12-3 or TRBV12-4 to TRBJ2-1; 12 bases match TRBD2. V lost 7 bases and J lost 0; bases outside the gene matches: 1. This CDR3 is 15 amino acids long. The CDR3 sequence is CASKTSGSSYNEQFF. The CDR3 nucleotides are TGTGCCAGCAAGACTAGCGGGAGCTCCTACAATGAGCAGTTCTTC.

At least ten counts were recorded for this clonotype. The chain employs TRBV27 and TRBJ2-7; no clear D gene. Trimming pared 7 bases from V and 2 bases from J, leaving 15 bases between. This CDR3 is built from 14 residues. Germline loops: CDR1 MNHEY, CDR2 SMNVEV (reference sequence). The CDR3 loop is CASMKTDRPYEQYF. CDR3 sequence (DNA): TGTGCCAGCATGAAGACGGACCGGCCCTACGAGCAGTACTTC.

Within the sample, this clonotype is medium-sized (0.01 to 0.1%). The rearrangement links TRBV7-9 to TRBJ2-1; D gene unclear. V was shortened by 5 bases and J by 3 bases, with 8 bases between the two germline ends. The CDR3 has 13 amino acids. Germline CDR1 and CDR2: SEHNR and FQNEAQ (reference sequence). The CDR3 coding sequence is TGTGCCAGCAGCCGCAACGACTACAATGAGCAGTTCTTC. Protein sequence: CASSRNDYNEQFF.

This clonotype was seen at least ten times. V gene TRBV6-5 combines with J gene TRBJ2-1, with 12 bases matching TRBD2. There are 16 residues in the CDR3. The germline V gene has CDR1 MNHEY and CDR2 SVGAGI. With 5 bases clipped from V and 8 bases from J, the junction kept 10 bases outside the gene matches. In nucleotides, the CDR3 is TGTGCCAGCAGTCCCCGACTAGCGGGAGCAGGGTATGAGCAGTTCTTC. It is translated as CASSPRLAGAGYEQFF.

This clonotype was found many times. The genes are TRBV12-3 or TRBV12-4 and TRBJ2-1; D uncertain. V dropped 5 bases and J dropped 0 bases, with 11 bases sitting between them. The CDR3 is made up of 15 amino acids. This chain's CDR3 is CASSPYKSSYNEQFF. The CDR3 DNA follows: TGTGCCAGCAGTCCCTATAAGAGCTCCTACAATGAGCAGTTCTTC.

This clonotype has at least ten counts. The chain has TRBV20-1 and TRBJ1-1; D is unresolved. Trimming cost V 3 bases and J 2 bases, with 4 bases left between them. This CDR3 comprises 11 residues. Germline values: CDR1 DFQATT, CDR2 SNEGSKA (reference sequence). The CDR3 nucleotides are TGCAGTGCTAGCTCAAACACTGAAGCTTTCTTT. Its translation: CSASSNTEAFF.

The chain couples TRBV7-2 to TRBJ2-5, with a tentative D call TRBD2 (5 bases). V shed 2 bases and J shed 4 bases, with 8 bases lying between them. This CDR3 is 13 amino acids long. CDR1 and CDR2 from the germline V gene are SGHTA and FQGNSA. DNA of the CDR3: TGTGCCAGCAGCTTAAACGGAGGAGAGACCCAGTACTTC. Its protein product is CASSLNGGETQYF.